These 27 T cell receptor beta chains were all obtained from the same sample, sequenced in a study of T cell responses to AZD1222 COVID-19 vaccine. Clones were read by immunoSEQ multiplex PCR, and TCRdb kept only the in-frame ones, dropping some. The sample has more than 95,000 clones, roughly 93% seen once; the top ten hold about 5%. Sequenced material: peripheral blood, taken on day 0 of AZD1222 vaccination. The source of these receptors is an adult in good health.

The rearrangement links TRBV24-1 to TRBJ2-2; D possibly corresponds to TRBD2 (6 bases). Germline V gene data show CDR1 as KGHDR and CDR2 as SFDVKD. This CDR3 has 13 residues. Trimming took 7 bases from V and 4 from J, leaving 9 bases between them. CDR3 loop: CATRGLPTGELFF. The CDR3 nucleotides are TGTGCCACCAGGGGACTTCCCACCGGGGAGCTGTTTTTT.

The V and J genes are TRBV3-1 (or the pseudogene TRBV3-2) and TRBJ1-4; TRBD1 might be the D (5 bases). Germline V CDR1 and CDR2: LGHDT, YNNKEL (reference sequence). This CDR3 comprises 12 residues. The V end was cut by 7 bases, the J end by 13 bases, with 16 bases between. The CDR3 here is CASTHQDNSLFF. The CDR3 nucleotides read TGTGCCAGCACCCACCAGGACAATTCACTGTTTTTT.

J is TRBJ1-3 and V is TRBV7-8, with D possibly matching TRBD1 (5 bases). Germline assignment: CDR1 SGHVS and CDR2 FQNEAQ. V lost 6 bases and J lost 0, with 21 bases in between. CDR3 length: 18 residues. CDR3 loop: CASSPWGGRGGSGNTIYF. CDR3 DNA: TGTGCCAGCAGTCCCTGGGGCGGGCGGGGCGGCTCTGGAAACACCATATATTTT. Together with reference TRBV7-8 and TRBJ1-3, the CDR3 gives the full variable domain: GAGVSQSPRYKVAKRGQDVALRCDPISGHVSLFWYQQALGQGPEFLTYFQNEAQLDKSGLPSDRFFAERPEGSVSTLKIQRTQQEDSAVYLCASSPWGGRGGSGNTIYFGEGSWLTVV.

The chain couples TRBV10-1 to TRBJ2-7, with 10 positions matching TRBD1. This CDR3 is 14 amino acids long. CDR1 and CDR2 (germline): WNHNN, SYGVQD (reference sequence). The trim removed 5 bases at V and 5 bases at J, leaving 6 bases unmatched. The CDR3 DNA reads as TGCGCCAGCAGTCGAGGGACAGGGGTGAACGAGCAGTACTTC. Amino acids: CASSRGTGVNEQYF.

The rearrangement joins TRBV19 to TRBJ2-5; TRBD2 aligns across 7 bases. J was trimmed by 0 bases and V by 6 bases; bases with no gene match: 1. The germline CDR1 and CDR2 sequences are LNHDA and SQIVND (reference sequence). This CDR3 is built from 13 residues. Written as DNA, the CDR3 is TGTGCCAGTAGAGCGGGACACCAAGAGACCCAGTACTTC. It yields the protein CASRAGHQETQYF.

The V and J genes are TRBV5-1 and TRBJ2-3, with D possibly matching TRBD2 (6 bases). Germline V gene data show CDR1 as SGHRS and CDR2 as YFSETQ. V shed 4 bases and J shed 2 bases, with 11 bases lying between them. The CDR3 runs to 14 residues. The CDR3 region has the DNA TGCGCCAGCAGCGCGGGGACCACCACAGATACGCAGTATTTT. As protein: CASSAGTTTDTQYF.

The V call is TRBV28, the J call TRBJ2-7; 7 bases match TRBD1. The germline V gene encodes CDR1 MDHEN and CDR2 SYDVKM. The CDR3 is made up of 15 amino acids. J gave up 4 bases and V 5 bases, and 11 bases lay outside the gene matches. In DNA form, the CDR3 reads TGTGCCAGCAGTCCGGACAGGAACCCTTGGTACGAGCAGTACTTC. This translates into CASSPDRNPWYEQYF.

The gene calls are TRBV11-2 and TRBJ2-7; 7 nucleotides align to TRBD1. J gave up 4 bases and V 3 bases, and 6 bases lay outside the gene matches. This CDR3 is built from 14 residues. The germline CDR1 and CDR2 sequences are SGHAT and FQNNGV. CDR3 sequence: CASSLGQRAYEQYF. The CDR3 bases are TGTGCCAGCAGCTTGGGACAGCGAGCTTACGAGCAGTACTTC.

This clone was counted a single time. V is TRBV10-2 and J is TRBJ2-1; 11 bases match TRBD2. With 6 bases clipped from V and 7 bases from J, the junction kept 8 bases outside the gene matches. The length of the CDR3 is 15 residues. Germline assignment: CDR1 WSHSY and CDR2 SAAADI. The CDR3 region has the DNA TGCGCCAGCAGGGTAGCGGGAGGGGGGGGTAATGAGCAGTTCTTC. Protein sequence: CASRVAGGGGNEQFF.

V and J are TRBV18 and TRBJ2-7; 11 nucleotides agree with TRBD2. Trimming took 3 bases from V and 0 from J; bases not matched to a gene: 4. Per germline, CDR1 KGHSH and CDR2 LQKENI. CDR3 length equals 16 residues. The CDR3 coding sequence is TGTGCCAGCTCACCCTCAACTAGCGGGAGCTCCTACGAGCAGTACTTC. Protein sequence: CASSPSTSGSSYEQYF.

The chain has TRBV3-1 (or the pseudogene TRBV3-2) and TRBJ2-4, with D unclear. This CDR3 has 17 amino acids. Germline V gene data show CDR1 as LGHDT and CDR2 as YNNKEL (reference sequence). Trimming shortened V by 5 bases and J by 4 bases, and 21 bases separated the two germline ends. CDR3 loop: CASSGRGPLQRKNIQYF. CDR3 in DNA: TGTGCCAGCAGCGGCCGAGGTCCCTTGCAAAGAAAAAACATTCAGTACTTC.

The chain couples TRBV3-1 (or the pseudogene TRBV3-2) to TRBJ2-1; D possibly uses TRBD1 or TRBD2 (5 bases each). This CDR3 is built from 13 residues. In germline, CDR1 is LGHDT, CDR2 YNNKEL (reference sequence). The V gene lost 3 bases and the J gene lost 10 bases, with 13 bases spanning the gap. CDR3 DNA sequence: TGTGCCAGCAGCCATACAGGAGGAGTGGAGCAGTTCTTC. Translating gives CASSHTGGVEQFF.

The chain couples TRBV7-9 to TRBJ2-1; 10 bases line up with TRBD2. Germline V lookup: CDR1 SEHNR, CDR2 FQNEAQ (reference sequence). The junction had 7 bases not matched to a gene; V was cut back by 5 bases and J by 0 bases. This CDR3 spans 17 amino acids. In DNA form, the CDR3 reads TGTGCCAGCAGCCGCACCAGCGGGAGGGCCTCCTACAATGAGCAGTTCTTC. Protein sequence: CASSRTSGRASYNEQFF. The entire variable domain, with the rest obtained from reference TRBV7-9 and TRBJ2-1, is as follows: DTGVSQNPRHKITKRGQNVTFRCDPISEHNRLYWYRQTLGQGPEFLTYFQNEAQLEKSRLLSDRFSAERPKGSFSTLEIQRTEQGDSAMYLCASSRTSGRASYNEQFFGPGTRLTVL.

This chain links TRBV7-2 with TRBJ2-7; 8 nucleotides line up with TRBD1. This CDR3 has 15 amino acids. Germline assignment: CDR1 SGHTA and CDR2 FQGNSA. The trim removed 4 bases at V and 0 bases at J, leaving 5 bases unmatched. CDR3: CASSSETGGSYEQYF. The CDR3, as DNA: TGTGCCAGCAGCTCTGAAACAGGGGGCTCCTACGAGCAGTACTTC.

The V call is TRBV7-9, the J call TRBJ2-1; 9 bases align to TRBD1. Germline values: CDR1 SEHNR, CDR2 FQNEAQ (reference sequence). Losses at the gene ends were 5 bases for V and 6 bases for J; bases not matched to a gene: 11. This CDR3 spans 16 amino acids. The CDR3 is CASSLGGQGPPNEQFF. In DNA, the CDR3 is TGTGCCAGCAGCCTAGGGGGACAGGGCCCGCCCAATGAGCAGTTCTTC.

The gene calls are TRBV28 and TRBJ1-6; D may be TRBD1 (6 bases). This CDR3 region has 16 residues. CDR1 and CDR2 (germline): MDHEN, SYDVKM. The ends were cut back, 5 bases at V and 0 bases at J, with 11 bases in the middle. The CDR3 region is CASSVTGSSYNSPLHF. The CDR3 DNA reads TGTGCCAGCAGTGTGACAGGCTCCTCCTATAATTCACCCCTCCACTTT.

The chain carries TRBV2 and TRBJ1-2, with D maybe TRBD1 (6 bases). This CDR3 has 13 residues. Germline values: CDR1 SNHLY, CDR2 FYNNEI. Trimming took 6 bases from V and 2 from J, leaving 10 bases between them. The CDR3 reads CASRPGENYGYTF. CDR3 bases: TGTGCCAGCAGGCCAGGGGAAAACTATGGCTACACCTTC.

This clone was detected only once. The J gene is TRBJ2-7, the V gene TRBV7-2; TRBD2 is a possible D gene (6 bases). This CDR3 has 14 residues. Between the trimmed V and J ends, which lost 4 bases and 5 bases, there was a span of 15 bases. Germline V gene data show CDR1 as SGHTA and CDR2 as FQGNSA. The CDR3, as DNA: TGTGCCAGCAGCTCCGCGGGATCCACGGACGAGCAGTACTTC. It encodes CASSSAGSTDEQYF.

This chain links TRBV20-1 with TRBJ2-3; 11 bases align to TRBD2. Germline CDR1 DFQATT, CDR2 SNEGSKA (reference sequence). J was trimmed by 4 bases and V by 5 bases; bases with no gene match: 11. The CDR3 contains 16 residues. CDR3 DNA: TGCAGTGCTGGTGTTGTACTAGCGGGAGTCCCAGATACGCAGTATTTT. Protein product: CSAGVVLAGVPDTQYF.

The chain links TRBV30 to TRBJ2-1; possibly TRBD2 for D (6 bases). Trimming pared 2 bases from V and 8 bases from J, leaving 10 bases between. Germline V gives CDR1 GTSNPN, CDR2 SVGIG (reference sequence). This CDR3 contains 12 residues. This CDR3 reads CAWSRRADEQFF. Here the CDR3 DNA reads TGTGCCTGGAGTCGGAGGGCCGATGAGCAGTTCTTC. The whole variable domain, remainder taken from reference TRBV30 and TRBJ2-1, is SQTIHQWPATLVQPVGSPLSLECTVEGTSNPNLYWYRQAAGRGLQLLFYSVGIGQISSEVPQNLSASRPQDRQFILSSKKLLLSDSGFYLCAWSRRADEQFFGPGTRLTVL.

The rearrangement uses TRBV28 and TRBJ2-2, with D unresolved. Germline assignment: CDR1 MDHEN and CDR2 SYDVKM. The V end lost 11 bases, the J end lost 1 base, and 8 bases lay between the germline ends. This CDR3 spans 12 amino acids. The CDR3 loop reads CASSGNTGELFF. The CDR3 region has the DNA TGTGCCTCTTCGGGGAACACCGGGGAGCTGTTTTTT.

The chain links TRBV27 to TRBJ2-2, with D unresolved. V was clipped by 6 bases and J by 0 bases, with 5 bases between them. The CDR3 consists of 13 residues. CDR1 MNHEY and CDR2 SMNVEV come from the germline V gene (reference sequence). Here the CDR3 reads CASRDTNTGELFF. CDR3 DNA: TGTGCCAGCAGAGACACGAACACCGGGGAGCTGTTTTTT.

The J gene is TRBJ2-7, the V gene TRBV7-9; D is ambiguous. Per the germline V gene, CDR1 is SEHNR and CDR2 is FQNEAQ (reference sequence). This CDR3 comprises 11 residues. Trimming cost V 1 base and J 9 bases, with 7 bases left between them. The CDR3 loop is CASSLGVGQYF. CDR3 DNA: TGTGCCAGCAGCTTAGGGGTTGGGCAGTACTTC.

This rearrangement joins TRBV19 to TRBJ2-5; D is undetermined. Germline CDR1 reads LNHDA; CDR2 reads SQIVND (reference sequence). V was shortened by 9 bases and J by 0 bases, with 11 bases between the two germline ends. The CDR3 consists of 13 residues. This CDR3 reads CASGVSNQETQYF. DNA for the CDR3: TGTGCCAGCGGTGTTAGCAACCAAGAGACCCAGTACTTC.

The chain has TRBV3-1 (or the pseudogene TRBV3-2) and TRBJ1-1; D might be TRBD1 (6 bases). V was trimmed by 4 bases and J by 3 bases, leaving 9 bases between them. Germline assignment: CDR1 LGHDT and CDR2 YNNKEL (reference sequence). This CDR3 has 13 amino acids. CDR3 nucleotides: TGTGCCAGCAGCCTTGACAGGTACACTGAAGCTTTCTTT. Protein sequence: CASSLDRYTEAFF.

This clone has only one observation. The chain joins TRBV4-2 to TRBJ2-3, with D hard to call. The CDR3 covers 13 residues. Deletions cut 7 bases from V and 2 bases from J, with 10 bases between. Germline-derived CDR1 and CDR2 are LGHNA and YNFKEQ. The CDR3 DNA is TGTGCCAGCACCGGACCCAACACAGATACGCAGTATTTT. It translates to CASTGPNTDTQYF.

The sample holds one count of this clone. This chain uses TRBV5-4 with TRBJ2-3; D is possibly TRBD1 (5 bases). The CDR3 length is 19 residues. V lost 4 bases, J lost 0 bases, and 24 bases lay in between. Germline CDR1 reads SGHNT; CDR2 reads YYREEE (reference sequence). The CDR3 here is CASSTGPWAARGSTDTQYF. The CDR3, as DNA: TGTGCCAGCAGCACAGGACCGTGGGCGGCGCGAGGCAGCACAGATACGCAGTATTTT.